Listed here are 12 T cell receptor beta chains from one sample, sequenced in a study of glioma-infiltrating T cells after dendritic cell vaccination. Clones were read by immunoSEQ multiplex PCR, and TCRdb kept only the in-frame ones, dropping some. The repertoire holds approximately 84,000 clones, with 85% to 90% as singletons. Sequences were derived from blood, sampled before dendritic cell vaccination. These receptors were obtained from a human donor with glioblastoma.

This chain connects TRBV7-9 to TRBJ1-2, with TRBD1 matching over 7 bases. The CDR3 consists of 16 residues. CDR1 is SEHNR, CDR2 FQNEAQ, per germline (reference sequence). Unmatched junction bases numbered 13, after V lost 5 bases and J lost 4 bases. CDR3 nucleotides: TGTGCCAGCAGCCATTCCGGGACAGATCTCGTCTATGGCTACACCTTC. Its protein product is CASSHSGTDLVYGYTF.

This rearrangement joins TRBV11-2 to TRBJ2-1; 13 bases fit TRBD2. Germline trimming cut 5 bases from V and 7 bases from J; bases unmatched to any gene: 14. CDR1 is SGHAT, CDR2 FQNNGV, per germline. The CDR3 length is 18 residues. CDR3 region: CASSHGTSGARLGNEQFF. CDR3 bases: TGTGCCAGCAGCCATGGGACTAGCGGGGCCCGGCTGGGGAATGAGCAGTTCTTC.

V gene TRBV6-6 combines with J gene TRBJ1-1; 8 bases map to TRBD1. There are 15 residues in the CDR3. Germline-derived CDR1 and CDR2 are MNHNY and SVGAGI (reference sequence). After removal of 6 bases from V and 1 base from J, the junction contained 7 bases not matched to a gene. CDR3 region: CASSHRGTGNTEAFF. DNA of the CDR3: TGTGCCAGCAGCCACCGAGGGACAGGGAACACTGAAGCTTTCTTT.

The V and J genes are TRBV19 and TRBJ2-1, with 9 bases identical to TRBD2. The CDR3 has 16 residues. Germline loops: CDR1 LNHDA, CDR2 SQIVND (reference sequence). Trimming removed 4 bases from V and 4 bases from J; junction bases left unmatched: 8. CDR3 nucleotides: TGTGCCAGTAGTAAAGGTAGCGGGAGAGGATACAATGAGCAGTTCTTC. It codes for CASSKGSGRGYNEQFF.

The rearrangement links TRBV6-5 to TRBJ2-7, with a possible D match to TRBD1 (7 bases). The CDR3 totals 15 residues. The germline CDR1 and CDR2 sequences are MNHEY and SVGAGI. The V gene lost 0 bases and the J gene lost 7 bases, with 16 bases spanning the gap. The CDR3, as DNA: TGTGCCAGCAGTTACTCGAGGCAGGGGGGAGGAGAGCAGTACTTC. Translation gives CASSYSRQGGGEQYF.

The chain is built from TRBV13 and TRBJ2-2, with 8 bases identical to TRBD1. This CDR3 has 16 amino acids. J lost 1 base, V lost 5 bases, and 6 bases had no gene match. Germline values: CDR1 PRHDT, CDR2 FYEKMQ (reference sequence). CDR3 amino acids: CASSPRGQENTGELFF. CDR3 sequence (DNA): TGTGCCAGCAGCCCAAGGGGACAGGAGAACACCGGGGAGCTGTTTTTT. The full variable domain, completed using reference TRBV13 and TRBJ2-2, is AAGVIQSPRHLIKEKRETATLKCYPIPRHDTVYWYQQGPGQDPQFLISFYEKMQSDKGSIPDRFSAQQFSDYHSELNMSSLELGDSALYFCASSPRGQENTGELFFGEGSRLTVL.

The J gene is TRBJ2-3, the V gene TRBV5-1, with D possibly matching TRBD1 (6 bases). The germline V gene has CDR1 SGHRS and CDR2 YFSETQ. CDR3 length: 15 residues. Trimming stripped 2 bases from V and 3 bases from J, with 13 bases between. CDR3: CASSFGAGVTDTQYF. The CDR3 DNA follows: TGCGCCAGCAGCTTTGGCGCAGGGGTGACAGATACGCAGTATTTT.

This sequence joins TRBV19 and TRBJ2-1; 11 bases agree with TRBD2. The germline V gene encodes CDR1 LNHDA and CDR2 SQIVND (reference sequence). The CDR3 has 16 amino acids. The V gene end was trimmed by 3 bases and the J gene end by 6 bases; junction bases not matched to a gene: 7. CDR3 in amino acids: CASSIPDSGGANEQFF. CDR3 DNA sequence: TGTGCCAGTAGTATTCCGGATAGCGGGGGGGCCAATGAGCAGTTCTTC.

V is TRBV7-9 and J is TRBJ2-7; 9 nucleotides agree with TRBD1. Germline V CDR1 and CDR2: SEHNR, FQNEAQ (reference sequence). The CDR3 contains 16 residues. V trimming: 1 base; J trimming: 4 bases; junction bases outside the gene matches: 8. CDR3 loop: CASSLGGQGILYEQYF. In DNA, the CDR3 is TGTGCCAGCAGCTTAGGCGGACAGGGGATTCTGTACGAGCAGTACTTC.

V is TRBV5-1 and J is TRBJ2-7; D not certain. Germline values: CDR1 SGHRS, CDR2 YFSETQ. V lost 4 bases and J 2 bases, leaving 13 bases between the germline ends. The CDR3 extends over 14 amino acids. The CDR3 sequence is CASSQTTTTYEQYF. CDR3 sequence (DNA): TGCGCCAGCAGCCAGACCACCACTACCTACGAGCAGTACTTC.

For the CDR3, the DNA is TGTGCCAGTAATGGGGGGACTTCCAGCACAGATACGCAGTATTTT. As protein: CASNGGTSSTDTQYF. This chain joins TRBV19 and TRBJ2-3; D perhaps matches TRBD2 (6 bases). The germline CDR1 and CDR2 sequences are LNHDA and SQIVND (reference sequence). CDR3 size: 15 residues. The germline V and J ends were trimmed by 7 bases and 0 bases, with 14 bases remaining between them.

The J gene is TRBJ1-2, the V gene TRBV19; 12 nucleotides align to TRBD1. The ends lost 7 bases at V and 3 bases at J; junction bases unmatched: 18. CDR3 length: 19 residues. Germline CDR1 is LNHDA and CDR2 is SQIVND (reference sequence). The CDR3 DNA is TGTGCCAGTAACCACCCCTCTAAAGGGACAGGGGGCGCTGACTATGGCTACACCTTC. Amino acids: CASNHPSKGTGGADYGYTF.